The 21 T cell receptor beta chains below all came from one sample that was sequenced in a study of molecular identifiers for immune sequencing clone quantification. A single record per CDR3 protein comes from TCRdb applying MiXCR to the PCR reads. Among some 320,000 distinct CDR3 sequences listed, over 20% were seen once. Sequenced: naive CD8+ T cells from blood, with Jurkat cell RNA spiked in. Subset: FACS-sorted CD8+CD4-CCR7+CD45RA+ naive T cells. The receptors shown here come from a human donor in good health. Some libraries in this study had Jurkat cell RNA spiked in.

V and J are TRBV4-1 and TRBJ2-7, with D possibly matching TRBD1 (5 bases). The CDR3 is made up of 17 amino acids. Trimming cost V 3 bases and J 3 bases, with 21 bases left between them. Germline lookup yields CDR1 MGHRA and CDR2 YSYEKL. CDR3 coding DNA: TGCGCCAGCAGCCATTCCTTTTTCGCTCAGGGCCACTACGAGCAGTACTTC. It encodes CASSHSFFAQGHYEQYF.

The chain employs TRBV4-1 and TRBJ1-4; D unresolved. The length of the CDR3 is 14 residues. The germline V gene encodes CDR1 MGHRA and CDR2 YSYEKL. Trimming took 0 bases from V and 6 from J, leaving 8 bases between them. CDR3 bases: TGCGCCAGCAGCCAAGATGCAGTAGATGAAAAACTGTTTTTT. Protein product: CASSQDAVDEKLFF.

This clonotype has at least ten counts. The rearrangement links TRBV6-2 or TRBV6-3 to TRBJ2-1; 8 nucleotides match TRBD1. Germline V gives CDR1 MNHEY, CDR2 SVGEGT. The CDR3 runs 14 residues. With 0 bases clipped from V and 8 bases from J, the junction kept 3 bases outside the gene matches. CDR3 sequence: CASSYSPGGDEQFF. Written as DNA, the CDR3 is TGTGCCAGCAGTTACTCGCCAGGGGGCGATGAGCAGTTCTTC.

This clonotype showed up many times. The rearrangement links TRBV28 to TRBJ2-3; D may be TRBD2 (5 bases). Trimming removed 6 bases from V and 2 bases from J, with 18 bases in between. The CDR3 is made up of 16 amino acids. Germline CDR1 MDHEN, CDR2 SYDVKM. CDR3 in amino acids: CASSAPTNWDTDTQYF. Written as DNA, the CDR3 is TGTGCCAGCAGCGCCCCGACTAATTGGGACACAGATACGCAGTATTTT.

The table lists this clonotype with many counts. The CDR3 sequence is CAAAVGQGYEQYF. The CDR3 coding sequence is TGTGCAGCCGCCGTGGGACAGGGATACGAGCAGTACTTC. V gene TRBV6-2 or TRBV6-3 combines with J gene TRBJ2-7; 9 bases fit TRBD1. Germline values: CDR1 MNHEY, CDR2 SVGEGT. The CDR3 extends over 13 amino acids.

The rearrangement links TRBV27 to TRBJ2-1; D could derive from TRBD1 or TRBD2 (6 bases each). Between the trimmed V and J ends, which lost 6 bases and 9 bases, there was a span of 12 bases. This CDR3 is built from 12 residues. Germline V gene lookup returns CDR1 MNHEY and CDR2 SMNVEV (reference sequence). The CDR3 is CASSWGAGEQFF. The CDR3 DNA follows: TGTGCCAGCAGCTGGGGGGCGGGTGAGCAGTTCTTC.

Remarks on this clonotype: This may be a read error: a much more frequent sequence differs by one nucleotide. The chain links TRBV7-2 to TRBJ2-3, with D hard to call. CDR1 and CDR2 (germline): SGHTA, FQGNSA. This CDR3 spans 16 amino acids. CDR3 in DNA: TGTGCCAGTAGCTCTTGCCCCTACGACCTCACAGATACGCAGTATTTT. As protein: CASSSCPYDLTDTQYF.

This clonotype has more than one count but fewer than ten. The chain joins TRBV6-1 to TRBJ2-6; 8 nucleotides agree with TRBD1. Trimming at V came to 6 bases and at J to 0 bases, leaving 16 bases not matched to a gene. The CDR3 runs to 20 residues. The V gene's germline CDR1 is MNHNS and CDR2 SASEGT. CDR3 sequence reads: CASRALYPGQAYSGANVLTF. The CDR3 DNA follows: TGTGCCAGCAGGGCTCTATATCCGGGACAGGCCTACTCTGGGGCCAACGTCCTGACTTTC.

This clonotype was recorded a few times. The chain uses TRBV19 and TRBJ2-7; TRBD1 is a possible D gene (6 bases). Germline CDR1 reads LNHDA; CDR2 reads SQIVND (reference sequence). V dropped 8 bases and J dropped 1 base, with 12 bases sitting between them. The CDR3 is 13 amino acids. This chain's CDR3 is CASQTDSSYEQYF. The CDR3 DNA is TGTGCCAGTCAGACGGACAGTTCCTACGAGCAGTACTTC.

At least ten counts were recorded for this clonotype. The J gene is TRBJ2-3, the V gene TRBV5-1, with a possible D match to TRBD2 (6 bases). Per germline, CDR1 SGHRS and CDR2 YFSETQ. V lost 0 bases, J lost 2 bases, and 16 bases lay in between. The CDR3 spans 17 residues. In DNA form, the CDR3 reads TGCGCCAGCAGCTTGGAAGGCGGGGTTATCTTCACAGATACGCAGTATTTT. Amino acids: CASSLEGGVIFTDTQYF.

This clonotype was seen at least ten times. The genes are TRBV28 and TRBJ2-2; 10 positions match TRBD2. Looked up from germline, CDR1 is MDHEN and CDR2 is SYDVKM. V dropped 2 bases and J dropped 4; count of bases not matched to a gene: 19. This CDR3 region has 21 residues. CDR3 sequence: CASSLRGVGTSARSSTGELFF. CDR3 sequence (DNA): TGTGCCAGCAGTTTAAGGGGGGTGGGGACTAGCGCCCGCTCGAGCACCGGGGAGCTGTTTTTT.

Ten or more counts support this clonotype. V is TRBV7-9 and J is TRBJ2-7; D unclear. Trimming left V 3 bases short and J 2 bases short, with 5 bases between. The CDR3 totals 12 residues. From germline, CDR1 is SEHNR and CDR2 FQNEAQ (reference sequence). CDR3 amino acids: CASSFGTYEQYF. Here the CDR3 DNA reads TGTGCCAGCAGCTTTGGTACCTACGAGCAGTACTTC.

This clonotype was seen repeatedly, ten times or more. J is TRBJ1-2 and V is TRBV6-6; tentative D call: TRBD1 (6 bases). Germline loops: CDR1 MNHNY, CDR2 SVGAGI (reference sequence). This CDR3 contains 16 residues. Trimming stripped 5 bases from V and 0 bases from J, with 16 bases between. The CDR3 loop is CASSSPRTAANYGYTF. In DNA form, the CDR3 reads TGTGCCAGCAGTAGCCCCAGGACAGCCGCTAACTATGGCTACACCTTC.

This clonotype occurred a few times. The J gene is TRBJ2-3, the V gene TRBV11-2; D perhaps matches TRBD1 (6 bases). The V end lost 2 bases, the J end lost 2 bases, and 14 bases lay between the germline ends. This CDR3 is 16 amino acids long. The germline V gene encodes CDR1 SGHAT and CDR2 FQNNGV. CDR3: CASSLTWGTLTDTQYF. The CDR3 DNA follows: TGTGCCAGCAGCTTAACCTGGGGGACACTCACAGATACGCAGTATTTT. Complete variable domain (other parts from reference TRBV11-2 and TRBJ2-3): EAGVAQSPRYKIIEKRQSVAFWCNPISGHATLYWYQQILGQGPKLLIQFQNNGVVDDSQLPKDRFSAERLKGVDSTLKIQPAKLEDSAVYLCASSLTWGTLTDTQYFGPGTRLTVL.

This clonotype was seen repeatedly, ten times or more. The CDR3 loop is CSARESGILQYF. The CDR3 nucleotides are TGCAGTGCTAGAGAGAGCGGAATACTCCAGTATTTT. The chain has TRBV20-1 and TRBJ2-3, with D tentatively TRBD2 (5 bases). CDR1 is DFQATT, CDR2 SNEGSKA, per germline (reference sequence). The CDR3 length is 12 residues. Deletions cut 0 bases from V and 12 bases from J, with 13 bases between.

To note about this clonotype: Without the conserved terminal phenylalanine or tryptophan, this CDR3 likely stems from a read error. This chain connects TRBV13 to TRBJ1-2, with a tentative D call TRBD1 (6 bases). This CDR3 has 15 amino acids. CDR1 and CDR2 from the germline V gene are PRHDT and FYEKMQ (reference sequence). Trimming took off 5 bases at V and 2 bases at J, with 15 bases between the two ends. The CDR3 region has the DNA TGTGCCAGCAGCATACAGGGTCCCACCAACTATGGCTACACCCTC. It specifies CASSIQGPTNYGYTL.

The sample holds many counts of this clonotype. The CDR3 coding sequence is TGTGCCACAAGCGAGGGGAGCTCCTACAATGAGCAGTTCTTC. Translated, it gives CATSEGSSYNEQFF. The chain couples TRBV2 to TRBJ2-1, with D possibly being TRBD1 or TRBD2 (5 bases each). The CDR3 runs 14 residues. Per germline, CDR1 SNHLY and CDR2 FYNNEI. V gave up 10 bases and J gave up 0 bases, with 13 bases separating them. The variable domain in full, with the rest retrieved from reference TRBV2 and TRBJ2-1, is EPEVTQTPSHQVTQMGQEVILRCVPISNHLYFYWYRQILGQKVEFLVSFYNNEISEKSEIFDDQFSVERPDGSNFTLKIRSTKLEDSAMYFCATSEGSSYNEQFFGPGTRLTVL.

For this clonotype: A much larger clonotype is one base distant, so this may be a read error. This chain uses TRBV7-2 with TRBJ2-1, with 7 bases fitting TRBD2. The CDR3 length is 17 residues. CDR1 is SGHTA and CDR2 is FQGNSA in the germline V gene. V was clipped by 3 bases and J by 0 bases; unmatched bases: 8. The CDR3 DNA reads as TGTGCCAGCAGCTTCGGGGGGTTTAAGAGCTCCTACAATGAGCAGTTCTTC. Translated: CASSFGGFKSSYNEQFF.

This clonotype has only a few counts. The chain is built from TRBV30 and TRBJ2-1, with TRBD1 identical over 7 bases. The germline V gene encodes CDR1 GTSNPN and CDR2 SVGIG (reference sequence). Germline trimming cut 4 bases from V and 8 bases from J; bases unmatched to any gene: 11. CDR3 size: 14 residues. The CDR3 loop is CAWILDNRGDEQFF. DNA of the CDR3: TGTGCCTGGATCCTCGACAACAGGGGCGATGAGCAGTTCTTC. The variable domain in full, with the rest retrieved from reference TRBV30 and TRBJ2-1, is SQTIHQWPATLVQPVGSPLSLECTVEGTSNPNLYWYRQAAGRGLQLLFYSVGIGQISSEVPQNLSASRPQDRQFILSSKKLLLSDSGFYLCAWILDNRGDEQFFGPGTRLTVL.

This clonotype was counted between two and nine times. J is TRBJ2-1 and V is TRBV29-1; 13 nucleotides line up with TRBD2. The length of the CDR3 is 15 residues. The germline V gene encodes CDR1 SQVTM and CDR2 ANQGSEA. The ends lost 6 bases at V and 8 bases at J; junction bases unmatched: 10. This CDR3 reads CSVGPGTSGTYEQFF. The CDR3 bases are TGCAGCGTCGGACCCGGGACTAGCGGGACTTATGAGCAGTTCTTC.

This clonotype was detected ten times or more. V is TRBV7-2 and J is TRBJ1-1, with a possible D match to TRBD1 (5 bases). The CDR3 length is 15 residues. Germline CDR1 SGHTA, CDR2 FQGNSA. Trimming removed 5 bases from V and 0 bases from J, with 13 bases in between. CDR3 bases: TGTGCCAGCAGCCCTGCGGGACCTATGAACACTGAAGCTTTCTTT. Protein product: CASSPAGPMNTEAFF.